Reported below is one TCR beta chain. Antigen: not known. The data were obtained in a study of tumor-infiltrating lymphocytes in localized non-small cell lung cancer. Here immunoSEQ multiplex PCR was the method, and the copy in TCRdb shows in-frame clones only, minus some. The data show under 35,000 clones, approximately 85% seen once. Germline V gene data show CDR1 as MNHNS and CDR2 as SASEGT. The CDR3 extends over 15 amino acids. The V end lost 3 bases, the J end lost 0 bases, and 9 bases lay between the germline ends. Study observations and caveats: Immunotypes IM1 and IM2 had similar TCR-derived T-cell fractions. TCR sequencing covered a subset of patients with enough tissue. Technical variation could not be separated from intratumor heterogeneity here. Recurrence-free survival showed no association with tumor T-cell fraction.

This sequence was found in a human donor with non-small cell lung cancer. Sequenced input: lung tumor tissue. J is TRBJ1-3 and V is TRBV6-1; D uncertain. The CDR3, as DNA: TGTGCCAGCAGTGACCTTTCAGGCTCTGGAAACACCATATATTTT. It translates to CASSDLSGSGNTIYF.